This entry lists 9 T cell receptor beta chains sequenced from one sample in a study of T cell responses to AZD1222 COVID-19 vaccine. TCRdb's table, derived via immunoSEQ multiplex PCR, lists solely in-frame clones and lacks some. The data contain roughly 150,000 clones, about 91% of them singletons. Sequences were derived from peripheral blood, sampled 28 days after the second AZD1222 dose. The receptors were sampled from an adult who received the AZD1222 COVID-19 vaccine.

The chain links TRBV18 to TRBJ1-2; TRBD1 agrees at 9 bases. Germline V gene data show CDR1 as KGHSH and CDR2 as LQKENI. With V trimmed by 1 base and J by 7 bases, 7 bases remained unmatched. This CDR3 comprises 15 residues. CDR3 nucleotides: TGTGCCAGCTCACCACTTGGGACAGGGTTTTCTGGCTACACCTTC. This gives the protein CASSPLGTGFSGYTF.

The rearrangement uses TRBV6-4 and TRBJ2-3, with D uncertain. Trimming cost V 6 bases and J 1 base, with 14 bases left between them. The CDR3 is 15 amino acids. Germline CDR1 MRHNA, CDR2 SNTAGT. Here the CDR3 DNA reads TGTGCCAGCAGCAGATCAGGTCTCCGCACAGATACGCAGTATTTT. This encodes CASSRSGLRTDTQYF.

CDR3 nucleotides: TGTGCCAGCAGTGAACTAGCGGGGGAAGGAACCGGGGAGCTGTTTTTT. This sequence encodes CASSELAGEGTGELFF. The chain combines TRBV6-1 with TRBJ2-2; 10 bases are a match to TRBD2. V was clipped by 2 bases and J by 5 bases; unmatched bases: 5. The germline gives CDR1 MNHNS, CDR2 SASEGT. The CDR3 extends over 16 amino acids.

V and J are TRBV5-4 and TRBJ1-6; 7 bases map to TRBD1. Trimming cost V 4 bases and J 10 bases; bases outside gene matches: 14. The CDR3 extends over 16 amino acids. CDR1 SGHNT and CDR2 YYREEE come from the germline V gene (reference sequence). The CDR3 DNA follows: TGTGCCAGCAGCCGTGATATATGGCAGGGGGAATCACCCCTCCACTTT. Its protein product is CASSRDIWQGESPLHF.

The V gene is TRBV27, the J gene TRBJ1-5; D is uncertain. CDR1 MNHEY and CDR2 SMNVEV come from the germline V gene (reference sequence). This CDR3 region has 15 residues. Deletions cut 5 bases from V and 4 bases from J, with 15 bases between. The CDR3 loop is CASSHGSGANQPQHF. The CDR3 nucleotides are TGTGCCAGCAGTCACGGCAGTGGAGCAAATCAGCCCCAGCATTTT.

The chain links TRBV5-4 to TRBJ1-1; D unresolved. The V gene lost 5 bases and the J gene lost 2 bases, with 13 bases spanning the gap. Looked up from germline, CDR1 is SGHNT and CDR2 is YYREEE (reference sequence). The CDR3 has 14 amino acids. The CDR3 loop is CASRRHGINTEAFF. In DNA form, the CDR3 reads TGTGCCAGCAGACGGCACGGGATAAACACTGAAGCTTTCTTT.

The chain uses TRBV12-5 and TRBJ1-6, with TRBD1 matching 7 bases. The V gene's germline CDR1 is LGHNT and CDR2 FRNRAP. The trim removed 3 bases at V and 0 bases at J, leaving 5 bases unmatched. The CDR3 totals 17 residues. The CDR3 reads CASGLNRDSSYNSPLHF. In nucleotides, the CDR3 is TGTGCTAGTGGTTTAAACCGGGACAGCTCCTATAATTCACCCCTCCACTTT. Variable domain in full (rest from reference TRBV12-5 and TRBJ1-6): DARVTQTPRHKVTEMGQEVTMRCQPILGHNTVFWYRQTMMQGLELLAYFRNRAPLDDSGMPKDRFSAEMPDATLATLKIQPSEPRDSAVYFCASGLNRDSSYNSPLHFGNGTRLTVT.

This chain links TRBV7-9 with TRBJ2-6; 8 bases agree with TRBD1. Germline V gene sequence: CDR1 SEHNR, CDR2 FQNEAQ (reference sequence). The CDR3 runs 17 residues. V lost 5 bases to trimming and J lost 0 bases; unmatched junction nucleotides: 6. CDR3 coding DNA: TGTGCCAGCAGCCCTACAGGGGGTAACTCTGGGGCCAACGTCCTGACTTTC. Translated, it gives CASSPTGGNSGANVLTF.

The chain has TRBV9 and TRBJ1-2; D perhaps matches TRBD1 (5 bases). Trimming took off 0 bases at V and 5 bases at J, with 11 bases between the two ends. Looked up from germline, CDR1 is SGDLS and CDR2 is YYNGEE. This CDR3 contains 14 residues. CDR3 sequence (DNA): TGTGCCAGCAGCGTAGCCGACAGAGGATATGGCTACACCTTC. It encodes CASSVADRGYGYTF.